Listed below are T cell receptor beta chains from one sample, sequenced in a study of graft-versus-host responses after intestinal transplantation. Libraries were prepared by immunoSEQ multiplex PCR; TCRdb keeps only in-frame clonotypes and omits some of them. The data show 60,000 to 75,000 clones, with roughly 90% seen just once and around 1.8% held by the top ten. Sequencing used ileum tissue, obtained approximately 370 days after transplant. All receptors derive from a human patient who received an intestinal transplant, so some T cells may come from the graft donor. Both conserved end residues are part of each CDR3. A D gene is named only where the DNA matches it firmly. Size tells how often a clone was seen (once, few, many) or the class of an expanded clone, and some rows leave it out.

J gene: TRBJ2-7; clone size: .; D gene: .; CDR3 length: 14; V gene: TRBV28; CDR3 protein: CASSPPLWSYEQYF; CDR3 DNA: TGTGCCAGCAGTCCGCCGCTCTGGTCCTACGAGCAGTACTTC
J gene: TRBJ2-2; clone size: .; D gene: .; CDR3 length: 12; V gene: TRBV28; CDR3 protein: CASSLGAGELFF; CDR3 DNA: TGTGCCAGCAGTTTAGGGGCCGGGGAGCTGTTTTTT
J gene: TRBJ2-5; clone size: .; D gene: TRBD2; CDR3 length: 18; V gene: TRBV11-2; CDR3 protein: CASSPAGGGASWSETQYF; CDR3 DNA: TGTGCCAGCAGCCCAGCCGGCGGGGGGGCCTCGTGGAGCGAGACCCAGTACTTC
J gene: TRBJ1-5; clone size: .; D gene: TRBD1; CDR3 length: 17; V gene: TRBV27; CDR3 protein: CARAGTGGELDNQPQHF; CDR3 DNA: TGTGCCAGAGCCGGGACAGGGGGCGAATTGGACAATCAGCCCCAGCATTTT
J gene: TRBJ1-1; clone size: .; D gene: .; CDR3 length: 10; V gene: TRBV2; CDR3 protein: CASQNTEAFF; CDR3 DNA: TGTGCCAGTCAAAACACTGAAGCTTTCTTT
J gene: TRBJ2-5; clone size: .; D gene: .; CDR3 length: 12; V gene: TRBV28; CDR3 protein: CASSLEEETQYF; CDR3 DNA: TGTGCCAGCAGCTTGGAGGAAGAGACCCAGTACTTC
J gene: TRBJ2-1; clone size: once; D gene: TRBD2; CDR3 length: 16; V gene: TRBV30; CDR3 protein: CAWSVGGSGRDNEQFF; CDR3 DNA: TGTGCCTGGAGTGTGGGAGGTAGCGGGAGGGACAATGAGCAGTTCTTC
J gene: TRBJ2-1; clone size: .; D gene: .; CDR3 length: 15; V gene: TRBV4-1; CDR3 protein: CASSQPSGGRNEQFF; CDR3 DNA: TGCGCCAGCAGCCAGCCGTCCGGCGGGCGCAATGAGCAGTTCTTC
J gene: TRBJ2-7; clone size: .; D gene: TRBD1; CDR3 length: 16; V gene: TRBV5-1; CDR3 protein: CASSLAPGQGIYEQYF; CDR3 DNA: TGCGCCAGCAGCTTGGCCCCGGGACAGGGCATCTACGAGCAGTACTTC
J gene: TRBJ2-7; clone size: medium-sized; D gene: .; CDR3 length: 14; V gene: TRBV7-9; CDR3 protein: CASSLGWGPLEQYF; CDR3 DNA: TGTGCCAGCAGCTTAGGATGGGGACCTCTCGAGCAGTACTTC
J gene: TRBJ1-3; clone size: .; D gene: .; CDR3 length: 16; V gene: TRBV5-1; CDR3 protein: CASSLGVTSSGNTIYF; CDR3 DNA: TGCGCCAGCAGCTTGGGAGTCACCAGCTCTGGAAACACCATATATTTT
J gene: TRBJ1-1; clone size: .; D gene: .; CDR3 length: 12; V gene: TRBV7-9; CDR3 protein: CASSSRGSRAFF; CDR3 DNA: TGTGCCAGCAGCTCGCGGGGGAGTCGAGCTTTCTTT
J gene: TRBJ2-5; clone size: .; D gene: .; CDR3 length: 13; V gene: TRBV4-1; CDR3 protein: CASSQAGEETQYF; CDR3 DNA: TGCGCCAGCAGCCAAGCCGGGGAAGAGACCCAGTACTTC
J gene: TRBJ2-7; clone size: .; D gene: .; CDR3 length: 16; V gene: TRBV5-1; CDR3 protein: CASSPSSGQGAYEQYF; CDR3 DNA: TGCGCCAGCAGCCCTTCTAGCGGTCAGGGGGCGTACGAGCAGTACTTC
J gene: TRBJ1-4; clone size: .; D gene: .; CDR3 length: 13; V gene: TRBV6-6; CDR3 protein: CASSDRFYEKLFF; CDR3 DNA: TGTGCCAGCAGCGACAGGTTCTATGAAAAACTGTTTTTT
J gene: TRBJ2-2; clone size: .; D gene: .; CDR3 length: 14; V gene: TRBV29-1; CDR3 protein: CSAYTGSNTGELFF; CDR3 DNA: TGCAGCGCCTATACAGGGTCGAACACCGGGGAGCTGTTTTTT
J gene: TRBJ2-2; clone size: once; D gene: .; CDR3 length: 14; V gene: TRBV29-1; CDR3 protein: CSVVAVTNPGELFF; CDR3 DNA: TGCAGCGTCGTAGCGGTAACGAACCCGGGGGAGCTGTTTTTT
J gene: TRBJ1-1; clone size: .; D gene: .; CDR3 length: 17; V gene: TRBV4-2; CDR3 protein: CASSQGARLLLNTEALF; CDR3 DNA: TGTGCCAGCAGCCAGGGGGCCCGCCTTCTTCTGAACACTGAAGCTCTCTTT
J gene: TRBJ2-1; clone size: .; D gene: .; CDR3 length: 15; V gene: TRBV5-1; CDR3 protein: CASSLGQGWLNEQFF; CDR3 DNA: TGCGCCAGCAGCTTGGGTCAGGGATGGTTGAATGAGCAGTTCTTC